The table lists the clone carrying this TCR beta chain with a few counts. The data belong to a study of blood T cells in healthy people across ages. Looking at the study overall: About one barcoded beta molecule was captured per two T cells (by template switching).

Using a J-beta primer mix together with a sample-barcoded 5' primer, a second PCR was run for roughly 7 to 12 cycles. With 12 random nucleotides, a template-switch adaptor tagged each individual cDNA molecule. Using its own MiXCR run on the 5' RACE reads, TCRdb lists one record per CDR3 protein. The sample lists 910,000 or so distinct CDR3 sequences; about 53% were seen once. The CDR3 extends over 16 amino acids. V was pared by 1 base and J by 1 base, with 13 bases between. The germline gives CDR1 MGHRA, CDR2 YSYEKL. The sample comprised blood. The TCR comes from an older woman in good health. V gene TRBV4-1 combines with J gene TRBJ2-5; the D is unclear. CDR3 sequence: CASSQVVSHFQETQYF. Written as DNA, the CDR3 is TGCGCCAGCAGCCAAGTGGTCTCACATTTCCAAGAGACCCAGTACTTC.